The table lists the clone carrying this TCR beta chain with many counts. As yet, its antigen is unknown. The data derive from a study of cytomegalovirus exposure and HLA in healthy donors. Profiled with immunoSEQ multiplex PCR; TCRdb holds only in-frame clones, not every one. The profile covers some 320,000 clones, with roughly 87% appearing a single time and roughly 1.2% taken by the ten largest. Study-wide findings and caveats: The majority of TCR sequences were rare, yet some public TCRs appeared in many donors. In a later analysis, first-cohort TCR clusters were found to tend to co-occur in the 120 or so validation repertoires.

V dropped 7 bases and J dropped 4 bases, with 11 bases sitting between them. The CDR3 length is 12 residues. Per germline, CDR1 SNHLY and CDR2 FYNNEI. The sequenced sample was PBMCs. The sequence was obtained from a woman in her 30s in good health and CMV-seropositive. This chain connects TRBV2 to TRBJ2-7; D not certain. The chain's CDR3 is CASTKTNYEQYF. In DNA, the CDR3 is TGTGCCAGCACCAAAACTAATTACGAGCAGTACTTC.